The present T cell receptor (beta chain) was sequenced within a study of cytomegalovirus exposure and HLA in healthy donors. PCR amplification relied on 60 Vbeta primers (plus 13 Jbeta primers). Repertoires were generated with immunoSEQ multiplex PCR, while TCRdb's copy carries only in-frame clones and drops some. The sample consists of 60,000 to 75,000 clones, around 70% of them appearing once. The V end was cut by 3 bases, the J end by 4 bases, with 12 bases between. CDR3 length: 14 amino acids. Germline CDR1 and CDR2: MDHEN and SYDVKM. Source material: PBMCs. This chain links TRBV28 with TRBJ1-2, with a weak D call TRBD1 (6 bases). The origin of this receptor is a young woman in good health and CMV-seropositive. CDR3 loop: CASSFRGLSYGYTF. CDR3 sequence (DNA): TGTGCCAGCAGTTTCAGGGGACTATCCTATGGCTACACCTTC.